The TCR beta chain under discussion was sequenced for a study of T cell responses to AZD1222 COVID-19 vaccine. Study outcomes and limitations: The donors showed a predominance of white British ancestry and of females, with possible underestimation of clonal diversity. Within unmutated variant regions lay the reported targets of nearly half of spike-specific TCRs.

With 6 bases removed from V and 1 base from J, the gap between germline ends came to 16 bases. This CDR3 spans 17 amino acids. CDR1 is SGHTA, CDR2 FQGNSA, per germline. In the case of this clone: Antigen unknown.

The assay was immunoSEQ multiplex PCR, and TCRdb's table has in-frame clones only and misses some. This table has roughly 100,000 clones, 91% appearing once. V is TRBV7-2 and J is TRBJ1-6; the D gene is possibly TRBD1 (6 bases). Sequences were derived from peripheral blood, sampled on day 0 of AZD1222 vaccination. This receptor was obtained from an adult in good health. Here the CDR3 DNA reads TGTGCCAGCAGTTCACGCCCAGGGGATTCCTATAATTCACCCCTCCACTTT. This translates into CASSSRPGDSYNSPLHF.